This entry lists 18 T cell receptor beta chains sequenced from one sample in a study of shared clonotypes between healthy human individuals. Clones were read by immunoSEQ multiplex PCR, and TCRdb kept only the in-frame ones, dropping some. The sample has some 2 million clones, 85% to 95% seen once; the top ten hold around 1.2%. As defined, naive CD8 cells were CD45RO-negative and positively selected for CCR7, with terminally differentiated effector memory CD45RA+ cells excluded. What was sequenced was naive CD8+ T cells sorted from blood. These receptors were taken from a man between 18 and 35 years old in good health.

In regard to this clone: Additional DNA sequences in this sample encode the identical CDR3. The V gene is TRBV9, the J gene TRBJ2-7, with 7 bases that match TRBD1. The CDR3 contains 15 residues. Germline CDR1 reads SGDLS; CDR2 reads YYNGEE. J was trimmed by 1 base and V by 0 bases; bases with no gene match: 4. CDR3 residues: CASSVDPGGSYEQYF. In nucleotides, the CDR3 is TGTGCCAGCAGCGTAGACCCAGGGGGATCCTACGAGCAGTACTTC.

This chain links TRBV27 with TRBJ2-1; no definite D call. Trimming took 8 bases from V and 8 from J, leaving 16 bases between them. The germline V gene encodes CDR1 MNHEY and CDR2 SMNVEV (reference sequence). The CDR3 runs to 13 residues. The CDR3 region has the DNA TGTGCCAGCTCCAAAATTGGCGCGGATGAGCAGTTCTTC. Translated: CASSKIGADEQFF.

This rearrangement joins TRBV6-6 to TRBJ2-1, with TRBD1 identical over 10 bases. Germline V gene sequence: CDR1 MNHNY, CDR2 SVGAGI (reference sequence). J was trimmed by 4 bases and V by 4 bases; bases with no gene match: 7. The CDR3 spans 16 residues. The CDR3 spells CASSWTGGEGYNEQFF. In nucleotides, the CDR3 is TGTGCCAGCAGTTGGACAGGGGGTGAGGGATACAATGAGCAGTTCTTC.

The rearrangement links TRBV10-1 to TRBJ2-4, with D hard to call. Per germline, CDR1 WNHNN and CDR2 SYGVQD (reference sequence). The CDR3 runs to 14 residues. V dropped 2 bases and J dropped 7 bases, with 12 bases sitting between them. The CDR3 nucleotides are TGCGCCAGCAGTGAGGAGCCAACCAGGAACATTCAGTACTTC. Amino acid sequence: CASSEEPTRNIQYF.

This clone appeared a single time. The V call is TRBV6-6, the J call TRBJ2-1; D possibly uses TRBD1 or TRBD2 (5 bases each). This CDR3 has 14 residues. Germline CDR1 MNHNY, CDR2 SVGAGI (reference sequence). V dropped 2 bases and J dropped 8 bases, with 13 bases sitting between them. The CDR3 region is CASSYGGTEDEQFF. DNA for the CDR3: TGTGCCAGCAGTTACGGGGGTACGGAGGATGAGCAGTTCTTC.

The rearrangement links TRBV28 to TRBJ2-3; D gene uncertain. The germline V and J ends were trimmed by 1 base and 4 bases, with 15 bases remaining between them. The CDR3 has 16 amino acids. Germline V lookup: CDR1 MDHEN, CDR2 SYDVKM. The chain's CDR3 is CASSLYPRLAPDTQYF. The CDR3 DNA is TGTGCCAGCAGTTTATACCCCCGTTTGGCGCCAGATACGCAGTATTTT.

V gene TRBV9 combines with J gene TRBJ1-2, with D possibly TRBD1 on 6 matching bases. V was trimmed by 3 bases and J by 10 bases, leaving 16 bases between them. CDR3 size: 13 residues. Germline-derived CDR1 and CDR2 are SGDLS and YYNGEE. The CDR3 nucleotides are TGTGCCAGCAGCGCCCCTGGGGGGGCAACCTACACCTTC. It translates to CASSAPGGATYTF.

The chain combines TRBV5-1 with TRBJ2-7; 8 bases map to TRBD2. J gave up 5 bases and V 0 bases, and 7 bases lay outside the gene matches. Looked up from germline, CDR1 is SGHRS and CDR2 is YFSETQ. This CDR3 contains 15 residues. For the CDR3, the DNA is TGCGCCAGCAGCTTGGCGGGTAGCGGGGTGAACGAGCAGTACTTC. This encodes CASSLAGSGVNEQYF.

CDR3 amino acids: CASSPSSTDTQYF. In DNA form, the CDR3 reads TGTGCCAGCAGCCCTAGCAGCACAGATACGCAGTATTTT. The rearrangement links TRBV5-6 to TRBJ2-3, with D tentatively TRBD2 (5 bases). This CDR3 has 13 amino acids. V lost 4 bases and J 0 bases, leaving 6 bases between the germline ends. Germline V gene lookup returns CDR1 SGHDT and CDR2 YYEEEE.

The chain couples TRBV7-9 to TRBJ2-7, with 8 bases that match TRBD1. The CDR3 is 15 amino acids. CDR1 SEHNR and CDR2 FQNEAQ come from the germline V gene (reference sequence). Trimming at V came to 1 base and at J to 6 bases, leaving 8 bases not matched to a gene. CDR3 DNA sequence: TGTGCCAGCAGCTTAGGACAGGGGCTGGTGGGCGAGCAGTACTTC. Translated, it gives CASSLGQGLVGEQYF.

The genes are TRBV4-1 and TRBJ1-6; D may be TRBD1 (5 bases). This CDR3 spans 15 amino acids. Looked up from germline, CDR1 is MGHRA and CDR2 is YSYEKL. Trimming left V 4 bases short and J 7 bases short, with 14 bases between. In DNA form, the CDR3 reads TGCGCCAGCAGCCCCGACGGACACCGAAATTCACCCCTCCACTTT. It specifies CASSPDGHRNSPLHF.

This clone was seen once. The chain employs TRBV27 and TRBJ2-7, with a possible D match to TRBD1 (5 bases). V lost 6 bases, J lost 2 bases, and 11 bases lay in between. In germline, CDR1 is MNHEY, CDR2 SMNVEV (reference sequence). This CDR3 is 13 amino acids long. CDR3 residues: CASSPDSTYEQYF. The CDR3 DNA reads TGTGCCAGCAGCCCCGACAGTACCTACGAGCAGTACTTC.

CDR3 nucleotides: TGTGCCAGCAGGGGACAGGGGGAATATAATTCACCCCTCCACTTT. The encoded protein is CASRGQGEYNSPLHF. V usage is TRBV5-6 and J usage is TRBJ1-6; the match to TRBD1 covers 11 bases. This CDR3 has 15 amino acids. J gave up 4 bases and V 5 bases, and 2 bases lay outside the gene matches. Germline V lookup: CDR1 SGHDT, CDR2 YYEEEE.

The chain joins TRBV4-2 to TRBJ1-4; D may be TRBD1 (5 bases). Germline CDR1 is LGHNA and CDR2 is YNFKEQ. V lost 0 bases, J lost 7 bases, and 15 bases lay in between. This CDR3 has 16 amino acids. This CDR3 is CASSQDPSQGGEKLFF. The CDR3 nucleotides read TGTGCCAGCAGCCAAGATCCCAGCCAGGGAGGTGAAAAACTGTTTTTT.

The chain carries TRBV7-9 and TRBJ2-1; 9 bases map to TRBD2. The CDR3 spans 16 residues. V shed 5 bases and J 5 bases; nucleotides not matched to a gene: 10. Looked up from germline, CDR1 is SEHNR and CDR2 is FQNEAQ (reference sequence). CDR3 protein: CASSPPASGVNNEQFF. CDR3 in DNA: TGTGCCAGCAGCCCCCCGGCTAGCGGGGTAAACAATGAGCAGTTCTTC.

The CDR3 DNA reads TGCGCCAGCAGCCAAGACGGGCTAGGTTCCTACGAGCAGTACTTC. Translating it yields CASSQDGLGSYEQYF. This chain joins TRBV4-3 and TRBJ2-7; no reliable D call. The CDR3 is 15 amino acids. Looked up from germline, CDR1 is LGHNA and CDR2 is YSLEER. The V end was cut by 0 bases, the J end by 1 base, with 10 bases between.

J is TRBJ2-5 and V is TRBV4-1; D perhaps matches TRBD2 (5 bases). CDR3 length: 15 residues. Germline CDR1 is MGHRA and CDR2 is YSYEKL. V was trimmed by 1 base and J by 4 bases, leaving 13 bases between them. Written as DNA, the CDR3 is TGCGCCAGCAGCCAAGTTCGCTTGGCGGGAGAGACCCAGTACTTC. It translates to CASSQVRLAGETQYF.

The chain has TRBV7-9 and TRBJ1-1, with D hard to call. The germline V and J ends were trimmed by 5 bases and 4 bases, with 14 bases remaining between them. This CDR3 has 14 residues. The germline V gene has CDR1 SEHNR and CDR2 FQNEAQ (reference sequence). The CDR3 is CASSPLSVLTEAFF. The CDR3 DNA reads TGTGCCAGCAGCCCACTGTCGGTGCTCACTGAAGCTTTCTTT. Complete variable domain (other parts from reference TRBV7-9 and TRBJ1-1): DTGVSQNPRHKITKRGQNVTFRCDPISEHNRLYWYRQTLGQGPEFLTYFQNEAQLEKSRLLSDRFSAERPKGSFSTLEIQRTEQGDSAMYLCASSPLSVLTEAFFGQGTRLTVV.